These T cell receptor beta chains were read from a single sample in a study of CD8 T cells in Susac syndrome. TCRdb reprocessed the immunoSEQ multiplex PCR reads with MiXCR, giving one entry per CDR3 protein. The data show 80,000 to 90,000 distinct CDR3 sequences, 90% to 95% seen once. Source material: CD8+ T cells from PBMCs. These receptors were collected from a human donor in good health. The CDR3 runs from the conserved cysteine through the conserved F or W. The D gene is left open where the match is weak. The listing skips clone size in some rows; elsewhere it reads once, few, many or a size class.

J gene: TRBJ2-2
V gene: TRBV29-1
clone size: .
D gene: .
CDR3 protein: CSVAPGHRGGTGELFF
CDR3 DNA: TGCAGCGTTGCCCCGGGACACCGAGGGGGCACCGGGGAGCTGTTTTTT

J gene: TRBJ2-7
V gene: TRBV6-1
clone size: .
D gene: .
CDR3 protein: CASSEVTSYEQYF
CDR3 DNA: TGTGCCAGCAGTGAAGTAACAAGCTACGAGCAGTACTTC

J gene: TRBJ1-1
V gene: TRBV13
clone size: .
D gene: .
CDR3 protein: CASSLGLGDDTEAFF
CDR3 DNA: TGTGCCAGCAGCTTAGGTCTAGGGGATGACACTGAAGCTTTCTTT

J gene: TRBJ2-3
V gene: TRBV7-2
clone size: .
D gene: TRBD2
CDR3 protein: CASSLALAATDTQYF
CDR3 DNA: TGTGCCAGCAGCTTAGCACTAGCGGCCACAGATACGCAGTATTTT

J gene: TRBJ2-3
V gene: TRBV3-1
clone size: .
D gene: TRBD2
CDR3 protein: CASSQVRLALDTQYF
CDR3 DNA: TGTGCCAGCAGCCAAGTGCGACTAGCGTTAGATACGCAGTATTTT

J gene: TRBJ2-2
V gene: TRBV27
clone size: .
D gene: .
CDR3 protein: CASSRGSTGELFF
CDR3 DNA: TGTGCCAGCAGCCGGGGGAGCACCGGGGAGCTGTTTTTT

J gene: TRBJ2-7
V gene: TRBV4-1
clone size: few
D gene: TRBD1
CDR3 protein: CASSRDDRETYEQYF
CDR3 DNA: TGCGCCAGCAGCCGAGATGACAGGGAAACCTACGAGCAGTACTTC

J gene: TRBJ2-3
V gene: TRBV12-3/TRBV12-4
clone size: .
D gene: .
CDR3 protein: CASSSPLGARGTDTQYF
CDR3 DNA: TGTGCCAGCAGTTCACCTCTTGGAGCTCGGGGCACAGATACGCAGTATTTT

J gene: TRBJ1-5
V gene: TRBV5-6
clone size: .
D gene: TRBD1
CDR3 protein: CASSLGDRGPLNSNQPQHF
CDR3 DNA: TGTGCCAGCAGCTTGGGGGACAGGGGCCCTCTCAATAGCAATCAGCCCCAGCATTTT

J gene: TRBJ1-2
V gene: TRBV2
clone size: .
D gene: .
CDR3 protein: CASQEQGFGYTF
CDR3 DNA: TGTGCCAGCCAGGAACAGGGATTCGGCTACACCTTC

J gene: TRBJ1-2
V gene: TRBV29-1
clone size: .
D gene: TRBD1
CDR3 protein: CSVPTQGNYGYTF
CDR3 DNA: TGCAGCGTTCCGACACAGGGGAACTATGGCTACACCTTC

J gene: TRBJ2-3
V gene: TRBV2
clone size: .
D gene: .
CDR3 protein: CASSNLGSTDTQYF
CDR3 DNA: TGTGCCAGCAGTAACCTAGGGAGCACAGATACGCAGTATTTT

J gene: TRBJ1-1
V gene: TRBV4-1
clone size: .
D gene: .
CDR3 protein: CASSQDPRRGENTEAFF
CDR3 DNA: TGCGCCAGCAGCCAAGATCCCAGGCGGGGGGAGAACACTGAAGCTTTCTTT

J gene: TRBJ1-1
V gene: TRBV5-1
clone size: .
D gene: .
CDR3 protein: CASSLRQLGGTEAFF
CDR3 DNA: TGCGCCAGCAGCTTACGACAGTTGGGAGGCACTGAAGCTTTCTTT

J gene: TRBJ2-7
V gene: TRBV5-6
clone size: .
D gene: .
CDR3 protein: CASSLADTSYEQYF
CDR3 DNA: TGTGCCAGCAGCTTGGCGGATACCTCCTACGAGCAGTACTTC

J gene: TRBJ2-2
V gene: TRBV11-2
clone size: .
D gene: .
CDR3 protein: CASTGGLNTGELFF
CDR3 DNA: TGTGCCAGCACCGGGGGACTGAACACCGGGGAGCTGTTTTTT

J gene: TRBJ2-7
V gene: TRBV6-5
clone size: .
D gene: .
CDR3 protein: CASSYSQTSPYEQYF
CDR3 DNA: TGTGCCAGCAGTTACTCGCAGACTTCGCCCTACGAGCAGTACTTC

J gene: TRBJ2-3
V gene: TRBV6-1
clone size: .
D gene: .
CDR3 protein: CASSEYGAQADTQYF
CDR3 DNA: TGTGCCAGCAGTGAATACGGGGCGCAGGCAGATACGCAGTATTTT

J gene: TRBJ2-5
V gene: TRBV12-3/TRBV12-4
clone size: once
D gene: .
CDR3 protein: CASSLAVDKETQYF
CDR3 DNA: TGTGCCAGCAGTTTAGCTGTGGATAAAGAGACCCAGTACTTC

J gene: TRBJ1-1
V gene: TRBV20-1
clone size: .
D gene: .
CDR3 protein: CSAGRDYRMNTEAFF
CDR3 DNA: TGCAGTGCCGGACGGGACTACCGAATGAACACTGAAGCTTTCTTT

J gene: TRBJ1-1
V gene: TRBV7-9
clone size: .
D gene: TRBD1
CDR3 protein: CASRRDRAEAFF
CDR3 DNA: TGTGCCAGCAGACGGGACAGGGCTGAAGCTTTCTTT

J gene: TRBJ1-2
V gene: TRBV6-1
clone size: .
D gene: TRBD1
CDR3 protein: CASRATGLGYGYTF
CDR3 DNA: TGTGCCAGCAGGGCGACAGGGTTGGGCTATGGCTACACCTTC

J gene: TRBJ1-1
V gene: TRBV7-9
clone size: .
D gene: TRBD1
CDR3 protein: CASSQGGSTEAFF
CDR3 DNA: TGTGCCAGCAGCCAGGGGGGGAGCACTGAAGCTTTCTTT

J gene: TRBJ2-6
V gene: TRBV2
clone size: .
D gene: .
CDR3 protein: CASSERGSTLSGANVLTF
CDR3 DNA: TGTGCCAGCAGTGAGCGGGGATCAACGCTTTCTGGGGCCAACGTCCTGACTTTC

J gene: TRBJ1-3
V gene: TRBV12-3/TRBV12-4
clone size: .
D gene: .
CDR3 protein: CASTPTAGNTIYF
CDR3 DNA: TGTGCCAGCACGCCTACGGCGGGAAACACCATATATTTT

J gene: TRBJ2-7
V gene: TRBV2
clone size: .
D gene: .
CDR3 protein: CASSEARPGGWYEQYF
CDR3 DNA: TGTGCCAGCAGTGAAGCTCGGCCGGGGGGCTGGTACGAGCAGTACTTC

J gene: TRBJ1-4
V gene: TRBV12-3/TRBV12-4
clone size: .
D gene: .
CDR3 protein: CASRVAGVNEKLFF
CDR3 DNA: TGTGCCAGCAGGGTGGCAGGGGTCAATGAAAAACTGTTTTTT

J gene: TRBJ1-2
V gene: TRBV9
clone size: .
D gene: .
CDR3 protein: CASSVGQGSGYTF
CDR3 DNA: TGTGCCAGCAGCGTCGGGCAGGGAAGTGGCTACACCTTC

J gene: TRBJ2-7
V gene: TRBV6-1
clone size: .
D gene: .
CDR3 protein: CASSTASGTWSSYEQYF
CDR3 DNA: TGTGCCAGCAGCACAGCATCGGGGACATGGTCCTCCTACGAGCAGTACTTC

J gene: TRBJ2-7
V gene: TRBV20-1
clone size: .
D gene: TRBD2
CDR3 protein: CSASPTSHYEQYF
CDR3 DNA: TGCAGTGCTAGCCCGACTAGCCACTACGAGCAGTACTTC

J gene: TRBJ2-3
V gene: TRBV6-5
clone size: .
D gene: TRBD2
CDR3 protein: CASSYSVGGGAEVTDTQYF
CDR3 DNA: TGTGCCAGCAGTTACTCGGTGGGCGGGGGGGCCGAAGTAACAGATACGCAGTATTTT

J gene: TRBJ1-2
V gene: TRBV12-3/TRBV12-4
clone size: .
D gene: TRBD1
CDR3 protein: CASSYTRTGSLGYTF
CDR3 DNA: TGTGCCAGCAGCTACACACGGACAGGGAGTCTTGGCTACACCTTC

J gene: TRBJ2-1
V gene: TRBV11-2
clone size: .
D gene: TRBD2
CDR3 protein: CATGRGGPNEQFF
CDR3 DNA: TGTGCCACCGGGCGGGGGGGCCCAAATGAGCAGTTCTTC

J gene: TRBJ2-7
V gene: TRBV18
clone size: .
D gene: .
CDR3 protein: CASSLFVVEGSYEQYF
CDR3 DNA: TGTGCCAGCTCACTATTTGTGGTTGAGGGGTCGTACGAGCAGTACTTC

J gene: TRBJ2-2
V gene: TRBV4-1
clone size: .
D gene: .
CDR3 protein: CASSLSLTTSRGLFF
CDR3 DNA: TGCGCCAGCAGCCTTTCGCTGACGACCTCAAGGGGGCTGTTTTTT

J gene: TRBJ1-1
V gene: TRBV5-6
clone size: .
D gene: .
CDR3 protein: CASAQMNTEAFF
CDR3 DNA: TGTGCCAGCGCCCAGATGAACACTGAAGCTTTCTTT

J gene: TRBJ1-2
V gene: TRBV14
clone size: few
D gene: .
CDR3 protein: CASSQDPGPAYGYTF
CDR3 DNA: TGTGCCAGCAGCCAAGATCCGGGGCCGGCCTATGGCTACACCTTC

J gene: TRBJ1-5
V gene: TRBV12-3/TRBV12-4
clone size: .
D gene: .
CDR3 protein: CASANTGMSNQPQHF
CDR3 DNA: TGTGCCAGCGCAAATACAGGGATGAGCAATCAGCCCCAGCATTTT

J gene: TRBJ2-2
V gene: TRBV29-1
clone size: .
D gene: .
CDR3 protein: CSVWGPDTGELFF
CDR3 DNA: TGCAGCGTGTGGGGGCCCGACACCGGGGAGCTGTTTTTT

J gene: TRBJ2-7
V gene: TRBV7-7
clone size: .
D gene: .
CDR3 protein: CASSRRLRGMYYEQYF
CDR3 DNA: TGTGCCAGCAGCCGCCGATTGCGGGGCATGTACTACGAGCAGTACTTC

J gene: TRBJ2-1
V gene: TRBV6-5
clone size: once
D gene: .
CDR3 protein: CASSVGGGDEQFF
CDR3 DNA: TGTGCCAGCAGTGTCGGGGGCGGCGATGAGCAGTTCTTC

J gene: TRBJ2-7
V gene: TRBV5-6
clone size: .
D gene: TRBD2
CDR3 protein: CASSFGEGPYEQYF
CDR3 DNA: TGTGCCAGCAGTTTCGGGGAGGGGCCCTACGAGCAGTACTTC

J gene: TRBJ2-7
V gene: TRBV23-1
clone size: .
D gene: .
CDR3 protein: CASSQGRGLPTSYEQYF
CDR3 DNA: TGCGCCAGCAGTCAGGGCCGCGGGCTTCCCACCTCCTACGAGCAGTACTTC

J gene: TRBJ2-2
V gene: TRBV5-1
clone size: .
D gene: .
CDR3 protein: CASSSFPWTDNTGELFF
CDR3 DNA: TGCGCCAGCAGCTCTTTTCCCTGGACAGACAACACCGGGGAGCTGTTTTTT